The 23 T cell receptor beta chains listed next were all sequenced from one sample in a study of cytomegalovirus exposure and HLA in healthy donors. 60 Vbeta and 13 Jbeta primers were used in PCR. Measured with immunoSEQ multiplex PCR; TCRdb has only the in-frame clones, and not every one. The sample contains 90,000 to 140,000 clones, 76% of which appear only once. Sequencing was performed on PBMCs. The receptors come from a man aged 40-49 years in good health and CMV-seropositive.

The chain carries TRBV5-4 and TRBJ2-1; D unresolved. V lost 0 bases to trimming and J lost 4 bases, with 11 bases between them. The CDR3 length is 15 residues. Germline values: CDR1 SGHNT, CDR2 YYREEE (reference sequence). CDR3 amino acids: CASSLAPARYNEQFF. In DNA, the CDR3 is TGTGCCAGCAGCTTGGCCCCAGCTAGGTACAATGAGCAGTTCTTC.

The chain combines TRBV19 with TRBJ1-1, with a weak D call TRBD1 (6 bases). From germline, CDR1 is LNHDA and CDR2 SQIVND (reference sequence). With 8 bases removed from V and 2 bases from J, the gap between germline ends came to 12 bases. There are 13 residues in the CDR3. Here the CDR3 reads CASRTALNTEAFF. CDR3 bases: TGTGCCAGTCGGACAGCGTTAAACACTGAAGCTTTCTTT.

This clone is a singleton in its sample. The CDR3 protein is CASSPAGYNGYTF. The DNA for the CDR3 is TGTGCCAGCTCACCAGCAGGGTATAATGGCTACACCTTC. This sequence joins TRBV18 and TRBJ1-2, with D maybe TRBD1 (5 bases). V was cut by 2 bases and J by 6 bases, with 10 bases left in between. Germline CDR1 and CDR2: KGHSH and LQKENI. CDR3 length: 13 residues.

This chain uses TRBV10-3 with TRBJ1-1; weak D call: TRBD1 (6 bases). There are 15 residues in the CDR3. Germline V gene lookup returns CDR1 ENHRY and CDR2 SYGVKD. V lost 1 base, J lost 1 base, and 10 bases lay in between. CDR3 sequence: CAISEFPGQNTEAFF. For the CDR3, the DNA is TGTGCCATCAGTGAGTTCCCGGGACAGAACACTGAAGCTTTCTTT.

The rearrangement joins TRBV7-2 to TRBJ2-5, with 8 bases aligning to TRBD2. TRBJ2-7 matches the DNA end more closely, so the J call is doubtful. There are 15 residues in the CDR3. Germline V gene sequence: CDR1 SGHTA, CDR2 FQGNSA. CDR3 loop: CASSLVSGNSYEQYF. CDR3 sequence (DNA): TGTGCCAGCAGCTTAGTTAGCGGGAACTCCTACGAGCAGTACTTC.

A single count supports this clone. This chain joins TRBV25-1 and TRBJ1-2, with 10 bases lining up with TRBD1. CDR3 length: 17 amino acids. In germline, CDR1 is MGHDK, CDR2 SYGVNS. Trimming cost V 1 base and J 4 bases; bases outside gene matches: 9. Here the CDR3 DNA reads TGTGCCAGCAGTGAATTCGGGACAGGGGAATCTTCCTATGGCTACACCTTC. It encodes CASSEFGTGESSYGYTF.

Here the CDR3 DNA reads TGTGCCAGCAGCTTAAGGACGGGACTAGCGTCTGGGGCCAACGTCCTGACTTTC. This codes for CASSLRTGLASGANVLTF. The J gene is TRBJ2-6, the V gene TRBV7-9; TRBD2 agrees at 10 bases. The ends lost 2 bases at V and 1 base at J; junction bases unmatched: 5. The CDR3 is 18 residues long. Germline V lookup: CDR1 SEHNR, CDR2 FQNEAQ (reference sequence). The whole variable domain, filled in from reference TRBV7-9 and TRBJ2-6, reads DTGVSQNPRHKITKRGQNVTFRCDPISEHNRLYWYRQTLGQGPEFLTYFQNEAQLEKSRLLSDRFSAERPKGSFSTLEIQRTEQGDSAMYLCASSLRTGLASGANVLTFGAGSRLTVL.

The V gene is TRBV5-6, the J gene TRBJ1-4; possibly TRBD1 for D (5 bases). V gave up 0 bases and J gave up 0 bases, with 9 bases separating them. Germline assignment: CDR1 SGHDT and CDR2 YYEEEE. This CDR3 is 16 amino acids long. CDR3 loop: CASSLEGIATNEKLFF. CDR3 DNA sequence: TGTGCCAGCAGCTTGGAGGGGATTGCAACTAATGAAAAACTGTTTTTT.

The J gene is TRBJ1-1, the V gene TRBV14; 8 bases line up with TRBD1. J was trimmed by 6 bases and V by 2 bases; bases with no gene match: 2. The CDR3 is 13 residues long. The germline V gene has CDR1 SGHDN and CDR2 FVKESK. Here the CDR3 DNA reads TGTGCCAGCAGCCAAAAACAGGGGGCTGAAGCTTTCTTT. Amino acids: CASSQKQGAEAFF.

This clone has more than one count but fewer than ten. This chain links TRBV9 with TRBJ2-7, with 7 positions matching TRBD2. The J segment lost 0 bases and the V segment lost 7 bases, leaving 16 bases of the junction unmatched. Germline V gives CDR1 SGDLS, CDR2 YYNGEE. This CDR3 is built from 17 residues. For the CDR3, the DNA is TGTGCCAGCGTTCCCTGGGGGGGGTCGTGGGCCTCCTACGAGCAGTACTTC. This gives the protein CASVPWGGSWASYEQYF.

The rearrangement joins TRBV30 to TRBJ2-5, with D unclear. V lost 5 bases and J lost 0, with 13 bases in between. The CDR3 runs to 14 residues. CDR1 and CDR2 (germline): GTSNPN, SVGIG (reference sequence). CDR3 DNA sequence: TGTGCCTGGGGATTACAGAACAACCAAGAGACCCAGTACTTC. This gives the protein CAWGLQNNQETQYF.

The chain has TRBV7-2 and TRBJ2-5; the match to TRBD2 covers 10 bases. The J call is uncertain, as TRBJ2-7 better fits the DNA end. The CDR3 is 16 residues long. Germline CDR1 reads SGHTA; CDR2 reads FQGNSA. The CDR3 protein is CASSFAASGSSYEQYF. The CDR3 nucleotides are TGTGCCAGCAGCTTCGCGGCTAGCGGGAGCTCCTACGAGCAGTACTTC.

The V and J genes are TRBV5-1 and TRBJ2-3, with 14 nucleotides matching TRBD2. Germline V gene data show CDR1 as SGHRS and CDR2 as YFSETQ. This CDR3 spans 17 amino acids. Trimming removed 0 bases from V and 3 bases from J; junction bases left unmatched: 3. CDR3: CASSLVTSGRVTDTQYF. In DNA form, the CDR3 reads TGCGCCAGCAGCTTGGTGACTAGCGGGAGGGTGACAGATACGCAGTATTTT.

The chain is built from TRBV4-2 and TRBJ2-3, with a tentative D call TRBD2 (6 bases). V was cut by 4 bases and J by 1 base, with 15 bases left in between. The CDR3 consists of 16 residues. Looked up from germline, CDR1 is LGHNA and CDR2 is YNFKEQ. This CDR3 is CASSLRRGEGTDTQYF. The DNA for the CDR3 is TGTGCCAGCAGCCTTCGACGCGGGGAAGGCACAGATACGCAGTATTTT.

The V call is TRBV7-2, the J call TRBJ1-6; D possibly corresponds to TRBD1 (5 bases). This CDR3 is 18 amino acids long. V was shortened by 5 bases and J by 0 bases, with 17 bases between the two germline ends. Germline CDR1 is SGHTA and CDR2 is FQGNSA. CDR3 DNA sequence: TGTGCCAGCAGCCTTCGGGCGGGACTTGGCTCCTATAATTCACCCCTCCACTTT. Protein: CASSLRAGLGSYNSPLHF.

This clone was recorded a few times. The chain employs TRBV7-2 and TRBJ2-6, with D possibly TRBD2 on 5 matching bases. The CDR3 has 16 residues. Germline CDR1 reads SGHTA; CDR2 reads FQGNSA. The ends were cut back, 2 bases at V and 2 bases at J, with 10 bases in the middle. The DNA of the CDR3 is TGTGCCAGCAGCTTATTGTGGGAGACTGGGGCCAACGTCCTGACTTTC. This codes for CASSLLWETGANVLTF.

CDR3 nucleotides: TGTGCCAGCAGATCTATCCGGGACAGGGAGAATGAGCAGTTCTTC. This sequence encodes CASRSIRDRENEQFF. The V gene is TRBV25-1, the J gene TRBJ2-1; 9 positions agree with TRBD1. The length of the CDR3 is 15 residues. Trimming removed 6 bases from V and 7 bases from J; junction bases left unmatched: 10. CDR1 and CDR2 (germline): MGHDK, SYGVNS.

The chain links TRBV9 to TRBJ2-7; 10 nucleotides line up with TRBD2. V dropped 3 bases and J dropped 3; count of bases not matched to a gene: 9. Germline CDR1 SGDLS, CDR2 YYNGEE. The CDR3 has 16 amino acids. Written as DNA, the CDR3 is TGTGCCAGCAGCGATGGACCCGGGACTAGCGTCTACGAGCAGTACTTC. It is translated as CASSDGPGTSVYEQYF.

This clone was seen more than once but under ten times. The V gene is TRBV6-1, the J gene TRBJ2-7; 7 positions match TRBD1. This CDR3 contains 14 residues. V was clipped by 5 bases and J by 6 bases; unmatched bases: 10. The germline V gene has CDR1 MNHNS and CDR2 SASEGT. The CDR3 coding sequence is TGTGCCAGCAGTACGGGACAGCTTCCCATCGAGCAGTACTTC. Its translation is CASSTGQLPIEQYF.

This sequence joins TRBV11-3 and TRBJ1-4; maybe TRBD1 (5 bases). Germline V CDR1 and CDR2: SGHNT, YENEEA. The CDR3 totals 12 residues. V was trimmed by 4 bases and J by 7 bases, leaving 7 bases between them. CDR3 amino acids: CASSSTVEKLFF. DNA of the CDR3: TGTGCCAGCAGCTCGACAGTTGAAAAACTGTTTTTT.

This clone has just one count. The chain joins TRBV11-2 to TRBJ1-2, with D possibly TRBD1 on 5 matching bases. From germline, CDR1 is SGHAT and CDR2 FQNNGV. V dropped 5 bases and J dropped 2 bases, with 9 bases sitting between them. This CDR3 is built from 13 residues. CDR3 in DNA: TGTGCCAGCAGCATCGACAGCAACTATGGCTACACCTTC. This codes for CASSIDSNYGYTF.

DNA for the CDR3: TGTGCCAGCAGCCCCAGGCGGGGACCGAGCTCCTACAATGAGCAGTTCTTC. It is translated as CASSPRRGPSSYNEQFF. The V gene is TRBV7-2, the J gene TRBJ2-1; D perhaps matches TRBD2 (6 bases). V was cut by 5 bases and J by 0 bases, with 17 bases left in between. CDR1 is SGHTA and CDR2 is FQGNSA in the germline V gene. The CDR3 consists of 17 residues. Complete variable domain (other parts from reference TRBV7-2 and TRBJ2-1): GAGVSQSPSNKVTEKGKDVELRCDPISGHTALYWYRQSLGQGLEFLIYFQGNSAPDKSGLPSDRFSAERTGGSVSTLTIQRTQQEDSAVYLCASSPRRGPSSYNEQFFGPGTRLTVL.

The CDR3: CASSLSAGGGTDTQYF. The DNA for the CDR3 is TGTGCCAGCAGCTTATCGGCGGGGGGGGGCACAGATACGCAGTATTTT. The gene calls are TRBV11-2 and TRBJ2-3; 9 nucleotides agree with TRBD2. V was pared by 2 bases and J by 1 base, with 4 bases of the junction left unmatched. CDR3 size: 16 residues. The V gene's germline CDR1 is SGHAT and CDR2 FQNNGV.